The 8 T cell receptor beta chains below come from one sample, sequenced in a study of cytomegalovirus exposure and HLA in healthy donors. It was with 60 Vbeta and 13 Jbeta primers that the PCR ran. Libraries were prepared by immunoSEQ multiplex PCR; TCRdb keeps only in-frame clonotypes and omits some of them. The sample has more than 85,000 clones, just under 70% seen once. Material for sequencing was PBMCs. Receptor source: a woman aged 65 to 85 in good health and CMV-seropositive.

The chain joins TRBV7-9 to TRBJ2-2, with D tentatively TRBD1 (6 bases). Germline V gene lookup returns CDR1 SEHNR and CDR2 FQNEAQ (reference sequence). Trimming stripped 5 bases from V and 5 bases from J, with 15 bases between. This CDR3 is 15 amino acids long. CDR3 protein: CASSQMGAETGELFF. The CDR3, as DNA: TGTGCCAGCAGCCAGATGGGGGCAGAAACCGGGGAGCTGTTTTTT.

The CDR3 loop is CASSLGPQPQHF. The CDR3 DNA follows: TGTGCCAGCAGCTTGGGGCCCCAGCCCCAGCATTTT. The gene calls are TRBV7-9 and TRBJ1-5, with D possibly TRBD1 on 5 matching bases. Trimming took off 3 bases at V and 7 bases at J, with 7 bases between the two ends. The CDR3 length is 12 residues. CDR1 and CDR2 from the germline V gene are SEHNR and FQNEAQ (reference sequence).

The V call is TRBV5-4, the J call TRBJ2-5; the match to TRBD2 covers 8 bases. Germline V CDR1 and CDR2: SGHNT, YYREEE (reference sequence). This CDR3 contains 14 residues. V gave up 3 bases and J gave up 5 bases; unmatched junction bases: 6. The CDR3 region is CASSSGLALETQYF. CDR3 in DNA: TGTGCCAGCAGCTCTGGACTAGCTCTGGAGACCCAGTACTTC.

This chain connects TRBV7-9 to TRBJ2-5; 11 bases agree with TRBD1. Germline CDR1 SEHNR, CDR2 FQNEAQ (reference sequence). The CDR3 length is 15 residues. Trimming at V came to 5 bases and at J to 5 bases, leaving 7 bases not matched to a gene. The CDR3 protein is CASSARTGGLETQYF. The CDR3 DNA reads as TGTGCCAGCAGCGCCCGGACAGGGGGCCTTGAGACCCAGTACTTC.

This clone was counted only a few times. The gene calls are TRBV6-5 and TRBJ1-6; the D is unclear. Germline V gives CDR1 MNHEY, CDR2 SVGAGI. V lost 0 bases to trimming and J lost 10 bases, with 13 bases between them. The CDR3 runs to 15 residues. The CDR3 here is CASSYSKQTGSPLHF. CDR3 coding DNA: TGTGCCAGCAGTTACTCGAAACAGACGGGGTCACCCCTCCACTTT.

The V call is TRBV5-1, the J call TRBJ1-1; D uncertain. The V gene lost 4 bases and the J gene lost 1 base, with 14 bases spanning the gap. CDR3 size: 15 residues. Germline V gene data show CDR1 as SGHRS and CDR2 as YFSETQ. The CDR3 loop reads CASSPGAGTNTEAFF. The CDR3 DNA reads as TGCGCCAGCAGCCCCGGAGCGGGAACGAACACTGAAGCTTTCTTT.

The J gene is TRBJ2-7, the V gene TRBV6-5; 11 bases line up with TRBD1. With V trimmed by 7 bases and J by 4 bases, 6 bases remained unmatched. The CDR3 covers 14 residues. Germline CDR1 is MNHEY and CDR2 is SVGAGI. The CDR3 DNA follows: TGTGCCAGCACTCGGACAGGGGGCGCGTACGAGCAGTACTTC. This translates into CASTRTGGAYEQYF.

This chain connects TRBV15 to TRBJ1-5; the D is unclear. V was cut by 9 bases and J by 1 base, with 16 bases left in between. Germline V lookup: CDR1 LNHNV, CDR2 YYDKDF (reference sequence). The CDR3 totals 15 residues. In DNA form, the CDR3 reads TGTGCCACAGGAGCGGGTGGAGGGAGCAATCAGCCCCAGCATTTT. As protein: CATGAGGGSNQPQHF.